This T cell receptor (beta chain) was retrieved from a study of T cells in Graves' hyperthyroidism and ophthalmopathy. Study overall: Peripheral blood was taken when the disease was first diagnosed, before any treatment began.

These patients, aged 18 to 65, had recently diagnosed hyperthyroidism lasting under 2 months. The study, taken as a whole, reports: Most thyroid clonotypes that were expanded above 0.001 also turned up in blood. Ophthalmopathy prediction by the model preceded onset by a median about 6.3 months.

This clonotype was counted many times. Its cognate antigen is unknown. Germline CDR1 is MDHEN and CDR2 is SYDVKM. V dropped 3 bases and J dropped 3; count of bases not matched to a gene: 12. The CDR3 is made up of 17 amino acids. It was RNA transcripts that yielded the amplified TCR beta CDR3 regions. Initially, a first-round RT-PCR of the TCR CDR3 employed the HTBI primer set. TCRdb called the multiplex PCR reads again in MiXCR, with one record for every CDR3 protein. This sample has a few hundred thousand distinct CDR3 sequences, with 18% found just once. This TCR was recovered from a man in his forties with Graves' hyperthyroidism. J is TRBJ1-2 and V is TRBV28; 8 nucleotides line up with TRBD1. The sample consisted of blood. Written as DNA, the CDR3 is TGTGCCAGCAGTTTTATGGACAGGGTAAATCCCGACTATGGCTACACCTTC. Translated, it gives CASSFMDRVNPDYGYTF.